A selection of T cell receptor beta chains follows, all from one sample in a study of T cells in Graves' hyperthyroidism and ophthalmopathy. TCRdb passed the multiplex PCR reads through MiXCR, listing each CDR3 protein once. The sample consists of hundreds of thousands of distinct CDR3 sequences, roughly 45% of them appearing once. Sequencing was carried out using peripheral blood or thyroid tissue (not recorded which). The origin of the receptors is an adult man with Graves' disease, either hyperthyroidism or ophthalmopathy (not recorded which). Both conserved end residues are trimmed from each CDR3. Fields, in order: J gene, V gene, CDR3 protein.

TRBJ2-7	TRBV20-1	SASKGNGYEQY
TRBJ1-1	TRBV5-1	ASGRDRATEAF
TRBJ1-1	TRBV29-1	SAPLKETEAF
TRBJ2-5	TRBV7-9	ASDWGETQY
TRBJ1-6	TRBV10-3	AIGQNRGSPLH
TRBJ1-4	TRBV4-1	ASSHPGRDSEKLF
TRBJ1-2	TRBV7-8	ASSIRQDNNYGYT
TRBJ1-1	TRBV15	ATSRDNTEAF
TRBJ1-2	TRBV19	ASSDRALTYGYT
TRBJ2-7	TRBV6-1	ASNQPRTSGGRRFYEQY
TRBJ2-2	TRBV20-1	SAEVPRRDGELF
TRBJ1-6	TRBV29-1	SVGATGSNSPLH
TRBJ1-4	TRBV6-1	ASSEARRVGEKLF
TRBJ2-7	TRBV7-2	ASSVRGHSFYEQY
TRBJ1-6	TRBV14	ASSQDLKGWGSPLH
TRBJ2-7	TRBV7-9	ASSIPGQGMSYEQY
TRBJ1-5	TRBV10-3	AISEGQGATQPQH
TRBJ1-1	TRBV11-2	ASSFPGIGDTEAF
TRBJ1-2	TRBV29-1	SVEGRNNYGYT
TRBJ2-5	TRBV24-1	ATSDTRQGANFVSETQY
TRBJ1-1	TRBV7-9	ASSLFLGVSNTEAF
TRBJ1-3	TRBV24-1	ATTWENTIY
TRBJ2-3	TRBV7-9	ASSSDTQY
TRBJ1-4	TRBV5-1	ASSLEGQQNEKLF
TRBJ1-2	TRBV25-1	AATGANGYT
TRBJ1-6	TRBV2	ASSARDRGSSYNSPLH
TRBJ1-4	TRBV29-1	RDRGEDEKLF